Listed below are T cell receptor beta chains from one sample, sequenced in a study of shared clonotypes between healthy human individuals. Method: immunoSEQ multiplex PCR; TCRdb's copy keeps in-frame clones and lacks some. The table has 740,000 or so clones, around 73% seen once. The specimen sequenced was memory CD4+ T cells sorted from blood. The receptors originated from a woman aged 30 to 39 in good health. CDR3s include the opening cysteine and the closing phenylalanine or tryptophan. D genes are given only for firm matches. Clone size appears in some rows only: once, few, many, or a class for an expanded clone.

D gene,clone size,J gene,V gene,CDR3 DNA,CDR3 protein
.,.,TRBJ1-5,TRBV6-1,TGTGCCAGCAATGACAGAAATAGCAATCAGCCCCAGCATTTT,CASNDRNSNQPQHF
.,.,TRBJ2-5,TRBV18,TGTGCCAGCTCCTGGAGTCTAGAGACCCAGTACTTC,CASSWSLETQYF
.,.,TRBJ2-5,TRBV30,TGTGCCTGGAGGATTGGGGGCGGTGAGACCCAGTACTTC,CAWRIGGGETQYF
.,many,TRBJ2-7,TRBV27,TGTGCCAGCAGTGCCACGGCCCTCGGCCTCTACGAGCAGTACTTC,CASSATALGLYEQYF
TRBD1,.,TRBJ1-2,TRBV28,TGTGCCAGCAGATCAATAGGGACAGGGGGCTACTATGGCTACACCTTC,CASRSIGTGGYYGYTF
.,.,TRBJ1-3,TRBV18,TGTGCCAGCTCACCAGCGGGACAAAGAGAGGGAAACACCATATATTTT,CASSPAGQREGNTIYF
TRBD2,few,TRBJ2-1,TRBV28,TGTGCCAGCAGTGGCCCTCGGGAGGCGGCTTACAATGAGCAGTTCTTC,CASSGPREAAYNEQFF
.,.,TRBJ2-1,TRBV7-8,TGTGCCAGCAGCTCAAACCGGGACATACTCATCAATGAGCAGTTCTTC,CASSSNRDILINEQFF
TRBD2,.,TRBJ2-5,TRBV5-6,TGTGCCAGCACCTTCGGATACGGAGTTGCGGGAGTTCAGTACTTC,CASTFGYGVAGVQYF
.,.,TRBJ1-1,TRBV5-4,TGTGCCAGCAGCTTGGGGGGAAGGGCGCTGAACACTGAAGCTTTCTTT,CASSLGGRALNTEAFF
TRBD1,.,TRBJ1-5,TRBV6-5,TGTGCCAGCAGACCCACGACAGGGATTAATCAGCCCCAGCATTTT,CASRPTTGINQPQHF
.,.,TRBJ1-2,TRBV19,TGTGCCAGTAGTTCGCTCACAGCTAACTATGGCTACACCTTC,CASSSLTANYGYTF
TRBD2,.,TRBJ2-3,TRBV19,TGTGCCAGTACTAGAACGGGACTAGCGGGAGGGCCTGGAGAAGATACGCAGTATTTT,CASTRTGLAGGPGEDTQYF
.,.,TRBJ2-3,TRBV28,TGTGCCAGCAGCCCAACCGTCACAGATACGCAGTATTTT,CASSPTVTDTQYF
TRBD2,.,TRBJ2-7,TRBV28,TGTGCCAGCAGCGTAGCGGGAGCCCTCCCCTACGAGCAGTACTTC,CASSVAGALPYEQYF
.,.,TRBJ2-1,TRBV18,TGTGCCAGCTCACCTGTAAACAATGAGCAGTTCTTC,CASSPVNNEQFF